These T cell receptor beta chains were read from a single sample in a study of PD-L1 blockade in urothelial cancer. The repertoire was sequenced with immunoSEQ multiplex PCR; TCRdb's copy has only in-frame clones and lacks some. The sample carries under 95,000 clones, over 65% recorded once. Specimen: PBMCs, collected around atezolizumab (anti-PD-L1) treatment. The receptors come from a man aged 60 to 69 with urothelial cancer. CDR3s include the opening cysteine and the closing phenylalanine or tryptophan. D genes are given only for firm matches. Not all rows give a size; the values are once, few, many and, for expanded clones, a class.

v_call	d_call	j_call	clone_size	cdr3_nt	cdr3_aa
TRBV15	-	TRBJ1-4	-	TGTGCCACCAGCAGAGTTCCGACTACAACTAATGAAAAACTGTTTTTT	CATSRVPTTTNEKLFF
TRBV27	TRBD2	TRBJ2-7	-	TGTGCCAGCACTCCGCGGACTAGCGGCCCCTACGAGCAGTACTTC	CASTPRTSGPYEQYF
TRBV7-2	-	TRBJ1-3	-	TGTGCCAGCAGCTTAGCGGCCGACTATCTCTCTGGAAACACCATATATTTT	CASSLAADYLSGNTIYF
TRBV18	-	TRBJ2-3	-	TGTGCCAGCTCACCACCCCGTGGTCCGAGGGATACGCAGTATTTT	CASSPPRGPRDTQYF
TRBV7-3	-	TRBJ2-3	once	TGTGCCAGCAGCTTAAGAGGAGGAGGGGCGGGCGGGATCACAGATACGCAGTATTTT	CASSLRGGGAGGITDTQYF
TRBV5-1	TRBD1	TRBJ1-2	once	TGCGCCAGCAGCTTAACGACAGGGAACTATGGCTACACCTTC	CASSLTTGNYGYTF
TRBV27	TRBD2	TRBJ2-5	-	TGTGCCAGCAGTTTGTCCGGGACTAGCAGGGAGACCCAGTACTTC	CASSLSGTSRETQYF
TRBV7-9	TRBD1	TRBJ1-2	-	TGTGCCAGCAGCCGGGACAGTCAGAGCTACACCTTC	CASSRDSQSYTF
TRBV28	-	TRBJ1-4	-	TGTGCCAGCAGTGGGGGCCTTGGAAAACTGTTTTTT	CASSGGLGKLFF
TRBV4-3	TRBD2	TRBJ2-1	-	TGCGCCAGCAGCTCCACTGCGACTAGCGGGAGTAGGTTCTTC	CASSSTATSGSRFF
TRBV2	-	TRBJ2-5	many	TGTGCCAGCAGTCCTTCGACTAGGGGAGAGACCCAGTACTTC	CASSPSTRGETQYF
TRBV27	-	TRBJ2-7	-	TGTGCCAGCAGTTTAGGCTTCCGGGAATCGTACTACGAGCAGTACTTC	CASSLGFRESYYEQYF
TRBV11-1	TRBD1	TRBJ2-2	-	TGTGCCAGCAGCACATGGGGGACAGTAAGCACCGGGGAGCTGTTTTTT	CASSTWGTVSTGELFF
TRBV7-8	-	TRBJ2-7	-	TGTGCCAGCAGCCCCCGCTCAAACAGGGACTACGAGCAGTACTTC	CASSPRSNRDYEQYF
TRBV9	TRBD1	TRBJ1-2	-	TGTGCCAGCAGCAAGGGACAGGGGTCCCATGGCTACACCTTC	CASSKGQGSHGYTF
TRBV25-1	-	TRBJ1-4	-	TGTGCCAGCAGTGAAACGGGTGGGGGACTCCTGAATGAAAAACTGTTTTTT	CASSETGGGLLNEKLFF
TRBV4-2	-	TRBJ2-3	-	TGTGCCAGCAGCCAATCGATGCAGGGGACCTGGTCAGATACGCAGTATTTT	CASSQSMQGTWSDTQYF
TRBV11-2	-	TRBJ2-7	-	TGTGCCAGCAGGCCAGATTCCGAGCAGTACTTC	CASRPDSEQYF
TRBV10-3	-	TRBJ1-6	-	TGTGCCATCAGTGACAGGGTGGTAGTGTCACCCCTCCACTTT	CAISDRVVVSPLHF
TRBV7-7	-	TRBJ2-2	-	TGTGCTAGCAGCTTATTCAGGGAAGGCGGGGAGCTGTTTTTT	CASSLFREGGELFF
TRBV5-1	-	TRBJ2-5	few	TGCGCCAGCAGCTTTACGAGCGGCGACCAAGAGACCCAGTACTTC	CASSFTSGDQETQYF
TRBV7-6	TRBD1	TRBJ1-2	once	TGTGCCAGCAGCTTAGAGGGGGGGACAGGCCCAAGCTACACCTTC	CASSLEGGTGPSYTF
TRBV20-1	-	TRBJ1-1	-	TGCAGTGCTACCCCGCGGCGTGAAGCTTTCTTT	CSATPRREAFF
TRBV18	-	TRBJ2-7	-	TGTGCCAGCTCACCATTGGGGGCCCAGATTGCCTACGAGCAGTACTTC	CASSPLGAQIAYEQYF
TRBV11-2	-	TRBJ2-7	-	TGTGCCAGCAGCCTCCTTTTTGGAGGGATCTACGAGCAGTACTTC	CASSLLFGGIYEQYF
TRBV15	-	TRBJ2-3	-	TGTGCCACCAGCAGAGGGTTTGATATCCCGGAAGGGGCAGATACGCAGTATTTT	CATSRGFDIPEGADTQYF
TRBV30	-	TRBJ1-1	-	TGTGCCTGGAGTCCCCTATACAGGGTTCCTGAAGCTTTCTTT	CAWSPLYRVPEAFF
TRBV5-1	TRBD2	TRBJ2-1	-	TGCGCCAGCAGCTTGGACGGCGGGGGGTCCTTTGAGCAGTTCTTC	CASSLDGGGSFEQFF
TRBV5-1	-	TRBJ2-1	-	TGCGCCAGCAGCTTCCAGGGGGGATCCTACAATGAGCAGTTCTTC	CASSFQGGSYNEQFF
TRBV11-2	TRBD1	TRBJ2-5	-	TGTGCCAGCAGCTCCGGGACAGCAAAGACCCAGTACTTC	CASSSGTAKTQYF
TRBV18	-	TRBJ2-2	-	TGTGCCAGCTCAGGATCGGACGCAGGGACCGGGGAGCTGTTTTTT	CASSGSDAGTGELFF
TRBV5-1	-	TRBJ2-2	-	TGCGCCAGCAGGTGGAGTACCGGGGAGCTGTTTTTT	CASRWSTGELFF
TRBV5-4	TRBD2	TRBJ2-5	-	TGTGCCAGCAGCCCTCAGGGACTAGCGGGAGGAGAGACCCAGTACTTC	CASSPQGLAGGETQYF
TRBV5-4	TRBD1	TRBJ1-3	-	TGTGCCAGCAGCCAGGACAGGGGCCCAAACACCATATATTTT	CASSQDRGPNTIYF
TRBV6-6	-	TRBJ1-6	-	TGTGCCAGCAGTTACTCGACAGCGCAGAATTCACCCCTCCACTTT	CASSYSTAQNSPLHF
TRBV7-2	TRBD2	TRBJ2-7	-	TGTGCCAGCAGCGTGAGCGGGAGAGCCGGGAACGAGCAGTACTTC	CASSVSGRAGNEQYF
TRBV20-1	-	TRBJ1-2	-	TGCAGTGCTAGCGCCCTCGGTGGCTACACCTTC	CSASALGGYTF
TRBV19	TRBD1	TRBJ1-5	once	TGTGCCAGTAGTGCGAGGGGGCTTCGGCCCCAGCATTTT	CASSARGLRPQHF
TRBV6-5	TRBD2	TRBJ2-7	once	TGTGCCAGCAGCCATATAGCGGGGGGCTCCTACGAGCAGTACTTC	CASSHIAGGSYEQYF
TRBV19	-	TRBJ1-2	-	TGTGCCAGTACCGCGAGTGGCGGAAACTATGGCTACACCTTC	CASTASGGNYGYTF
TRBV19	-	TRBJ1-2	-	TGTGCCAGTAGTTCCTACAGGGAGGGCTACACCTTC	CASSSYREGYTF